Here is one T cell receptor (beta chain) with its context. Assay: immunoSEQ multiplex PCR; the TCRdb copy retains only in-frame clones and omits some. Seen here are around 300,000 clones, roughly 90% observed once, and the top ten hold almost 9.5%. This sample was included in a study of blood T cell repertoires in COVID-19. This clonotype was sampled from a man between 18 and 35 years old with active or convalescent COVID-19. Sequencing was performed on peripheral blood.

The CDR3 region is CASSLLAGGQETQYF. DNA of the CDR3: TGTGCCAGCAGCCTCTTAGCGGGGGGCCAAGAGACCCAGTACTTC. The V and J genes are TRBV7-2 and TRBJ2-5; 10 positions agree with TRBD2. V trimming: 5 bases; J trimming: 1 base; junction bases outside the gene matches: 4. CDR3 length equals 15 residues. The V gene's germline CDR1 is SGHTA and CDR2 FQGNSA.